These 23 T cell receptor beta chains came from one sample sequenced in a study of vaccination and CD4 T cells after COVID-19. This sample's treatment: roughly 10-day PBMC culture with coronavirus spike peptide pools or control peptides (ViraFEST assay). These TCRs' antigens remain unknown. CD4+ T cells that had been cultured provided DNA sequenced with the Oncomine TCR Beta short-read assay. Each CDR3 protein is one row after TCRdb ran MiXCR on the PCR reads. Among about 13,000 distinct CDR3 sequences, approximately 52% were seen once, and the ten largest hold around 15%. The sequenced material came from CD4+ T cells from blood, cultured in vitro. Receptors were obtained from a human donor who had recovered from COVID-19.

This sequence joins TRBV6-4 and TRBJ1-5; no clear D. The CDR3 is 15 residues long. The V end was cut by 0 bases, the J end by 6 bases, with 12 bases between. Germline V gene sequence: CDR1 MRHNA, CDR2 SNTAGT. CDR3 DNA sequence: TGTGCCAGCAGTGACTCGCCTGGTTCCGGTCAGCCCCAGCATTTT. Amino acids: CASSDSPGSGQPQHF.

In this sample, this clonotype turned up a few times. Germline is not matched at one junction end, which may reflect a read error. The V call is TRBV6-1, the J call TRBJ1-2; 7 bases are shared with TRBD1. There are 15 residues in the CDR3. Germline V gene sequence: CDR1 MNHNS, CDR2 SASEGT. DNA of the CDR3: TGTGCCACCAGTCTCACAGGGGCCATTTCCTATGGCTACACCTTC. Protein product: CATSLTGAISYGYTF.

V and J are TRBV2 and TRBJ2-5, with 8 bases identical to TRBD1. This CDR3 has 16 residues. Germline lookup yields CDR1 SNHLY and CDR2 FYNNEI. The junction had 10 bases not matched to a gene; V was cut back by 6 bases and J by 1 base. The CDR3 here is CASSSFGGTGQETQYF. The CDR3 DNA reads TGTGCCAGCAGCTCATTTGGCGGGACAGGCCAAGAGACCCAGTACTTC.

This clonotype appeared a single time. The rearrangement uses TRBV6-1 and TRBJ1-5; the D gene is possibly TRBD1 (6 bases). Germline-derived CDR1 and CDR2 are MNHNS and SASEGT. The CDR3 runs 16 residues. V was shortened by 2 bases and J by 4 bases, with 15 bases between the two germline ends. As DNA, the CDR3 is TGTGCCAGCAGTGAATTACAGGGTAACCTTAATCAGCCCCAGCATTTT. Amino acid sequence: CASSELQGNLNQPQHF.

CDR3: CASSEGFALPMNSPLHF. DNA of the CDR3: TGTGCCAGCAGTGAAGGTTTTGCACTACCTATGAATTCACCCCTCCACTTT. The genes are TRBV6-1 and TRBJ1-6; D gene unclear. The CDR3 spans 17 residues. Germline lookup yields CDR1 MNHNS and CDR2 SASEGT. V was pared by 1 base and J by 7 bases, with 17 bases between.

The CDR3 reads CSARETGAGANVLTF. The CDR3 DNA reads TGCAGTGCTAGAGAAACAGGGGCTGGGGCCAACGTCCTGACTTTC. The genes are TRBV20-1 and TRBJ2-6; 7 bases line up with TRBD1. Germline V gene lookup returns CDR1 DFQATT and CDR2 SNEGSKA (reference sequence). With V trimmed by 0 bases and J by 2 bases, 1 base remained unmatched. The CDR3 runs 15 residues.

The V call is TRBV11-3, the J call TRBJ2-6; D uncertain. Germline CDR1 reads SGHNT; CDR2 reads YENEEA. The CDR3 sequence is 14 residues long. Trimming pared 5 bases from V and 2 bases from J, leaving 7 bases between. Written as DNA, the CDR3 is TGTGCCAGCAGCGGGCCGACTGGGGCCAACGTCCTGACTTTC. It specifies CASSGPTGANVLTF.

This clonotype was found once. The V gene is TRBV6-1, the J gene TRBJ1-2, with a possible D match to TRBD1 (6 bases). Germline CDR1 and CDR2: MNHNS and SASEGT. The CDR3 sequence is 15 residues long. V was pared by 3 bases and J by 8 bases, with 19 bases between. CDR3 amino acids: CASSDHRTDLWGYTF. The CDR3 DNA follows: TGTGCCAGCAGTGATCATCGGACAGATCTTTGGGGCTACACCTTC.

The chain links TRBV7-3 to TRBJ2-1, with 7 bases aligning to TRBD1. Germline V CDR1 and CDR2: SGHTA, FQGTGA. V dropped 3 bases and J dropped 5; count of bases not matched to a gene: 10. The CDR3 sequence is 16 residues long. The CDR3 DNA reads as TGTGCCAGCAGCTTGTACGGGACAGCTGGGAACAATGAGCAGTTCTTC. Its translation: CASSLYGTAGNNEQFF.

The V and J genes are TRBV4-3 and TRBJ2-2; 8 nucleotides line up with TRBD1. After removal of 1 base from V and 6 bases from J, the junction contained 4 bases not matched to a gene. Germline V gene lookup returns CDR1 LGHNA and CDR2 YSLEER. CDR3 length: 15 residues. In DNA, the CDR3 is TGCGCCAGCAGCCAAGCAGGGGGCGCGTCCGGGGAGCTGTTTTTT. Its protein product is CASSQAGGASGELFF.

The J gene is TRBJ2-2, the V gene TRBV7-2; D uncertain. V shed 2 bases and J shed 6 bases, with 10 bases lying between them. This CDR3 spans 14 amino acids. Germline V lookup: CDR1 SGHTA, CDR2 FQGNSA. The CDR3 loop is CASSLIGGSGELFF. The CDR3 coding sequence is TGTGCCAGCAGCTTAATTGGCGGTTCCGGGGAGCTGTTTTTT.

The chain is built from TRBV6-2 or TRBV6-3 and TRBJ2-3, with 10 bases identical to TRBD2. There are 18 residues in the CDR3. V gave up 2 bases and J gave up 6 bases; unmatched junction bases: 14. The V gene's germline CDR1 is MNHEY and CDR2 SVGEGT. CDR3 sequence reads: CASSYKRTSGLVADTQYF. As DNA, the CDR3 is TGTGCCAGCAGTTACAAACGGACTAGCGGACTAGTGGCGGATACGCAGTATTTT.

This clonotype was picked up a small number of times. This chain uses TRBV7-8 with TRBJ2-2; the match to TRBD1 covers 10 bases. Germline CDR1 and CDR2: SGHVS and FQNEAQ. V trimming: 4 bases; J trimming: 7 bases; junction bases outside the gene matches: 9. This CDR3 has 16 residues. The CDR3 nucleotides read TGTGCCAGCAGCTCAAGGGACAGGGGACGCGGCGGGGAGCTGTTTTTT. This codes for CASSSRDRGRGGELFF.

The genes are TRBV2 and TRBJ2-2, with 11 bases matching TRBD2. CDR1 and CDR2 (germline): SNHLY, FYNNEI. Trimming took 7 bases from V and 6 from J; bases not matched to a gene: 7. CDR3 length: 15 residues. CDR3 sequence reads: CASKVLAGVPGELFF. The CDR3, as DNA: TGTGCCAGCAAGGTACTAGCGGGAGTCCCCGGGGAGCTGTTTTTT.

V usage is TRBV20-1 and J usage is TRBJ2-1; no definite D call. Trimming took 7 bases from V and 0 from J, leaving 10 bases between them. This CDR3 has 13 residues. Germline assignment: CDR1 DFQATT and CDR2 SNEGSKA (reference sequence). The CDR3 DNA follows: TGCAGTGGGAGAGCGTACTCCTACAATGAGCAGTTCTTC. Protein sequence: CSGRAYSYNEQFF.

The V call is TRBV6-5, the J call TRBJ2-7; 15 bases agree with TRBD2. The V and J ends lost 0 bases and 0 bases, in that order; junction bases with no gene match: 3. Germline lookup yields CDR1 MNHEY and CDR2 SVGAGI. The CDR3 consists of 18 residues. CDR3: CASSYSTGLAGGSYEQYF. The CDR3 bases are TGTGCCAGCAGTTACTCGACGGGACTAGCGGGAGGCTCCTACGAGCAGTACTTC.

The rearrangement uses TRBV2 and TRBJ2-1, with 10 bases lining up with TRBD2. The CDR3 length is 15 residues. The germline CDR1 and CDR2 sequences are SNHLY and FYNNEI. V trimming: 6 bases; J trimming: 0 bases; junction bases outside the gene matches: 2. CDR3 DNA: TGTGCCAGCAGAGAGCGGGAGGGCTCCTACAATGAGCAGTTCTTC. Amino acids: CASREREGSYNEQFF. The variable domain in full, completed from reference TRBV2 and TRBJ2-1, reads EPEVTQTPSHQVTQMGQEVILRCVPISNHLYFYWYRQILGQKVEFLVSFYNNEISEKSEIFDDQFSVERPDGSNFTLKIRSTKLEDSAMYFCASREREGSYNEQFFGPGTRLTVL.

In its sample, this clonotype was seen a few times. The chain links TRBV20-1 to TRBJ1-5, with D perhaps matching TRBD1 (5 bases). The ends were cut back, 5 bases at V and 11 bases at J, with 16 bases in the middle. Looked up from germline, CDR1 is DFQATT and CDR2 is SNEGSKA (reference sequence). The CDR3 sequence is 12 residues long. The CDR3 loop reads CSAPRRGRAQHF. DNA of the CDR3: TGCAGTGCTCCCCGGAGGGGCCGGGCCCAGCATTTT.

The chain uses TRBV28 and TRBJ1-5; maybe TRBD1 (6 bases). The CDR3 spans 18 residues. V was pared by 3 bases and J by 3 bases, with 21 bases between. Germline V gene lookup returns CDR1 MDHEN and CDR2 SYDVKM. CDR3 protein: CASSFSSKGTTYNQPQHF. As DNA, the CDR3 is TGTGCCAGCAGTTTCAGTTCCAAGGGGACAACGTACAATCAGCCCCAGCATTTT.

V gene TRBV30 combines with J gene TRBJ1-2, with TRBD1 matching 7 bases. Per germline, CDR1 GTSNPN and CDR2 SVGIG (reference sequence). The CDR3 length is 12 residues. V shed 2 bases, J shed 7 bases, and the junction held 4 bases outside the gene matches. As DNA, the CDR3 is TGTGCCTGGAGTCCAGGGGGGTCTGGCTACACCTTC. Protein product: CAWSPGGSGYTF.

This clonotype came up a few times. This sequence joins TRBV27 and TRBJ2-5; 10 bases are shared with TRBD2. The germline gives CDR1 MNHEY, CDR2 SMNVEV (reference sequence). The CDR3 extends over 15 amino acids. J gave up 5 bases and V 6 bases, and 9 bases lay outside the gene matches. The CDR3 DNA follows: TGTGCCAGCAGCCGGCTAGCGGGAGTCCGGGAGACCCAGTACTTC. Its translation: CASSRLAGVRETQYF.

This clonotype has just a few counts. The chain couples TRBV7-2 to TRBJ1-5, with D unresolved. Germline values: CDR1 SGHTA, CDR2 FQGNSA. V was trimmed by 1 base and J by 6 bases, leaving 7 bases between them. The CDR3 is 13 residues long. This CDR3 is CASSLVGFQPQHF. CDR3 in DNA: TGTGCCAGCAGCTTAGTGGGTTTTCAGCCCCAGCATTTT.

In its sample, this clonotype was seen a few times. CDR3 nucleotide sequence: TGTGCCTCAGCTAGCGATACGCAGTATTTT. As protein: CASASDTQYF. The V gene is TRBV2, the J gene TRBJ2-3, with TRBD2 as a possible D gene (5 bases). Germline CDR1 is SNHLY and CDR2 is FYNNEI. Trimming cost V 11 bases and J 6 bases, with 9 bases left between them. The CDR3 has 10 residues.